This T cell receptor (beta chain) was obtained from a study of T cell repertoires in cytomegalovirus infection. Study results and limitations: Cumulative frequency (of public TCR beta family members) identified carriers of CMV plus the relevant HLA.

TCRdb ran MiXCR on the reads and lists one entry per CDR3 protein. Of about 920,000 distinct CDR3 sequences listed, roughly 31% are singletons. A remark on this clonotype: Its antigen is still unknown.

CDR1 is DFQATT and CDR2 is SNEGSKA in the germline V gene (reference sequence). CDR3 length: 14 amino acids. Trimming removed 0 bases at V and 0 bases at J, with 6 bases between. The TCR sequence derives from a human donor in good health (CMV status not recorded). Some clones in this sample may be carry-over from other donors' samples. The sample in question was cultured CD8+ T cells from PBMCs, obtained from culture after CMV antigen stimulation. The chain uses TRBV20-1 and TRBJ1-3; D unclear. The CDR3 coding sequence is TGCAGTGCTAGAGATGTCGTCTCTGGAAACACCATATATTTT. It translates to CSARDVVSGNTIYF.